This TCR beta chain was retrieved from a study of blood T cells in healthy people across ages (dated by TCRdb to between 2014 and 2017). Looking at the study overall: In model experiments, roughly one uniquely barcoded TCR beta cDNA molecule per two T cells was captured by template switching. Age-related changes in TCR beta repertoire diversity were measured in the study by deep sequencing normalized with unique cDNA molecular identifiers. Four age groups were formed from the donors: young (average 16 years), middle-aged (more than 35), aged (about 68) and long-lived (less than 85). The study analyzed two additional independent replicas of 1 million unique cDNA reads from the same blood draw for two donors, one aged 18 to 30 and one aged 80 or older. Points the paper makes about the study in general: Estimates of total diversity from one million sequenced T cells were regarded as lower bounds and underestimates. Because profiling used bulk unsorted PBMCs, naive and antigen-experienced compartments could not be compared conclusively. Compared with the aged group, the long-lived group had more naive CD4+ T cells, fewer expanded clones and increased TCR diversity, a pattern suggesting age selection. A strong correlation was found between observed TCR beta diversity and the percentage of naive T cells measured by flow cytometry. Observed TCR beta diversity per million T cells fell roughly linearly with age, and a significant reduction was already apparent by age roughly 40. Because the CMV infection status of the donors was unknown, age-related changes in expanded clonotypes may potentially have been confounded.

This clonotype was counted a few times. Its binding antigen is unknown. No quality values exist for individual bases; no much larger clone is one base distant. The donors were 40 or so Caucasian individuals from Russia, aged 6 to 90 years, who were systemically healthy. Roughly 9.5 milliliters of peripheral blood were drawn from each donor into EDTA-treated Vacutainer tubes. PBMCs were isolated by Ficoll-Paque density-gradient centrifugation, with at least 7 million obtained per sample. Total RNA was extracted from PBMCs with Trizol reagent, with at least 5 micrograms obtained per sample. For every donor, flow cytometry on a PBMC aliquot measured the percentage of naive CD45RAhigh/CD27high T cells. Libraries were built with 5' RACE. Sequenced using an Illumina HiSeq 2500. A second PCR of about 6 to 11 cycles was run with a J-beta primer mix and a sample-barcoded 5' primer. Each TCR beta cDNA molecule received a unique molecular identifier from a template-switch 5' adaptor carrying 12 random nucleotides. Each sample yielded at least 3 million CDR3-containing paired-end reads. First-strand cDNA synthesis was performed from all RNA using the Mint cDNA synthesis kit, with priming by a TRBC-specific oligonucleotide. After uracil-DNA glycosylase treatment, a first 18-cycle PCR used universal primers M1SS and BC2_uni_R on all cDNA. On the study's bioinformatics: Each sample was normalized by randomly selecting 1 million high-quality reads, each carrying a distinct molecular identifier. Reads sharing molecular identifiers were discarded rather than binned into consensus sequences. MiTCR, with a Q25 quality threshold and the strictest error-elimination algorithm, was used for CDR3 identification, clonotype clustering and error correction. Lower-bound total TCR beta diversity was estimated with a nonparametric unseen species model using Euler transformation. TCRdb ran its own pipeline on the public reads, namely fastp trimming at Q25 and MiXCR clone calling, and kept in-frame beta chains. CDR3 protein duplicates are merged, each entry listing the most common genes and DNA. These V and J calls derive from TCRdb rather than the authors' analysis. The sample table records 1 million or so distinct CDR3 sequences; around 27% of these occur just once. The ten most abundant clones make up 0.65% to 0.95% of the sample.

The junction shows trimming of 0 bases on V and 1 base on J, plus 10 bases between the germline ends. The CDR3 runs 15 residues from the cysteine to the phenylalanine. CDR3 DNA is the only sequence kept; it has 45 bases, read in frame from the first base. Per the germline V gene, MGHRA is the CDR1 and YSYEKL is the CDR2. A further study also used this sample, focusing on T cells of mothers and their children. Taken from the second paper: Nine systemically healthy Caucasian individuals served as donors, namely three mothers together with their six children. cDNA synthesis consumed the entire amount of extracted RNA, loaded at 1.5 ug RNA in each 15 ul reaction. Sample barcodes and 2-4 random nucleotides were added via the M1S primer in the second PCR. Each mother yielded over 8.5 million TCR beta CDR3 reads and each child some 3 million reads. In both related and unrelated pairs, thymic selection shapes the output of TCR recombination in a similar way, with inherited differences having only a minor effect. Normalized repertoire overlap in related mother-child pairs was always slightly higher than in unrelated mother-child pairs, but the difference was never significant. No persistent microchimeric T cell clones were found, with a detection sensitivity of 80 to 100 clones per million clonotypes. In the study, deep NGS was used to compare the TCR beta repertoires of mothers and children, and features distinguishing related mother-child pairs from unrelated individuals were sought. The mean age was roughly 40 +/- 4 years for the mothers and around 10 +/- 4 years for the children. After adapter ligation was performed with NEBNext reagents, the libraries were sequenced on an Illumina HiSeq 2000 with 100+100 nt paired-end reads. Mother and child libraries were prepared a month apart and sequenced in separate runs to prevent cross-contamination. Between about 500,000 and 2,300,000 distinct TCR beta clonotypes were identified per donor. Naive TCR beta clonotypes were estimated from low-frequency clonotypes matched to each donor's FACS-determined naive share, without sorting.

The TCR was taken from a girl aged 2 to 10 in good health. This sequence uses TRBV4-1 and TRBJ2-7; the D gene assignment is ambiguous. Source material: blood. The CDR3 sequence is CASSQDWLPSYEQYF. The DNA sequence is TGCGCCAGCAGCCAAGATTGGTTGCCATCCTACGAGCAGTACTTC.